The present T cell receptor beta chain was sequenced within a study of blood T cell repertoires in COVID-19. At the level of the study: Spain, Italy and the United States supplied samples that represented acute and convalescent COVID-19. PBMCs, B-cell-depleted T cells, or T cells were the source of the cDNA or gDNA that made up the material.

Source study methods: How many nucleated cells were present was estimated from reference gene primer amplification. Clones were sequenced by immunoSEQ multiplex PCR, and TCRdb holds only the in-frame ones, with some missing. V, J and clone size derive from that table, while D and trimming were established from the DNA sequence. The data contain about 74,000 clones, 65% to 90% of them singletons. This CDR3 is built from 14 residues. Germline lookup yields CDR1 MNHEY and CDR2 SVGAGI. V lost 8 bases and J lost 1, with 15 bases in between. Sequencing input: peripheral blood. The chain joins TRBV6-5 to TRBJ2-7; D is undetermined. The receptor was isolated from a middle-aged man with acute or convalescent COVID-19. CDR3 sequence (DNA): TGTGCCAGCGAGGCTGCCGAGGTATCCTACGAGCAGTACTTC. Amino acids: CASEAAEVSYEQYF.